The rows below give T cell receptor beta chains drawn from one sample of a study of blood T cell repertoires in COVID-19. Clones were read by immunoSEQ multiplex PCR, and TCRdb kept only the in-frame ones, dropping some. This sample has hundreds of thousands of clones, with 87% found just once. The sequenced material came from peripheral blood. The receptors here all came from a woman aged 40 to 50 who had recovered from COVID-19. Each CDR3 is given with its conserved first and last residue. The order of the fields is V gene, J gene, D gene, clone size, CDR3 protein, CDR3 DNA. The D gene is left open where the match is weak. Size is omitted from some rows. Given values are once, few, many or a class for expanded clones.

>TRBV6-5|TRBJ1-3|-|-
CASSYSPGSGNTIYF
TGTGCCAGCAGTTACTCGCCCGGCTCTGGAAACACCATATATTTT
>TRBV5-1|TRBJ1-2|TRBD1|-
CASSPGQVVPAFYGYTF
TGCGCCAGCAGCCCAGGACAGGTTGTGCCCGCTTTTTATGGCTACACCTTC
>TRBV4-2|TRBJ1-2|-|-
CASSQVGGQTGGYTF
TGTGCCAGCAGCCAAGTGGGGGGGCAGACGGGAGGCTACACCTTC
>TRBV19|TRBJ2-5|TRBD1|-
CASKSGTGRKETQYF
TGTGCCAGTAAGTCCGGGACAGGCAGAAAAGAGACCCAGTACTTC
>TRBV2|TRBJ2-3|-|-
CASSLTTLSTDTQYF
TGTGCCAGTAGCCTCACTACGCTTAGCACAGATACGCAGTATTTT
>TRBV7-9|TRBJ1-5|TRBD1|-
CASSPGAGGQPQHF
TGTGCCAGCAGCCCCGGGGCAGGGGGACAGCCCCAGCATTTT
>TRBV19|TRBJ1-1|TRBD1|-
CASSYPDRGLLSAFF
TGTGCCAGTAGTTACCCGGACAGGGGGCTTTTAAGCGCTTTCTTT
>TRBV9|TRBJ1-3|-|-
CASSSGPGGGNTIYF
TGTGCCAGCAGTTCCGGACCCGGCGGGGGAAACACCATATATTTT
>TRBV2|TRBJ2-7|TRBD1|-
CASRPTDRISYEQYF
TGTGCCAGCAGGCCCACGGACAGGATCTCCTACGAGCAGTACTTC
>TRBV4-2|TRBJ2-2|-|few
CASSQDMAVPGELFF
TGTGCCAGCAGCCAAGATATGGCTGTTCCCGGGGAGCTGTTTTTT
>TRBV6-5|TRBJ1-2|-|few
CASSYSWQDYGYTF
TGTGCCAGCAGTTACTCGTGGCAGGATTATGGCTACACCTTC
>TRBV5-1|TRBJ1-1|-|once
CASSPGGLVNTEAFF
TGCGCCAGCAGCCCCGGGGGGTTGGTGAACACTGAAGCTTTCTTT
>TRBV6-5|TRBJ2-7|TRBD1|-
CASMLGQGPYEQYF
TGTGCCAGCATGCTGGGACAGGGGCCCTACGAGCAGTACTTC
>TRBV5-1|TRBJ1-2|-|-
CASSLEGGTNYGYTF
TGCGCCAGCAGCTTAGAGGGGGGGACTAACTATGGCTACACCTTC
>TRBV6-5|TRBJ2-7|-|few
CASSPGGLYEQYF
TGTGCCAGCAGCCCCGGGGGGCTCTACGAGCAGTACTTC
>TRBV10-3|TRBJ1-2|-|-
CAISDRTDYGYTF
TGTGCCATCAGTGACCGAACGGACTATGGCTACACCTTC
>TRBV28|TRBJ1-1|-|-
CASSGQPNTEAFF
TGTGCCAGCAGTGGACAGCCGAACACTGAAGCTTTCTTT
>TRBV29-1|TRBJ1-5|TRBD1|-
CSVESGQGARSSNQPQHF
TGCAGCGTTGAGAGTGGACAGGGGGCGAGGAGTAGCAATCAGCCCCAGCATTTT
>TRBV5-1|TRBJ2-7|-|-
CASSFDRTARGEQYF
TGCGCCAGCAGCTTCGACAGGACAGCTCGGGGAGAGCAGTACTTC
>TRBV12-5|TRBJ2-3|-|-
CASGLEVVLSGTDTQYF
TGTGCTAGTGGTTTGGAGGTTGTTCTGAGCGGCACAGATACGCAGTATTTT
>TRBV7-9|TRBJ1-4|-|-
CASSAGTYRSHNEKLFF
TGTGCCAGCAGCGCGGGGACCTACAGGAGCCACAATGAAAAACTGTTTTTT
>TRBV5-4|TRBJ1-6|-|-
CASSLMDTGNSPLHF
TGTGCCAGCAGCTTGATGGACACTGGTAATTCACCCCTCCACTTT
>TRBV2|TRBJ1-3|TRBD1|once
CASSRDRISLSGNTIYF
TGTGCCAGCAGCCGGGACAGAATCTCCCTCTCTGGAAACACCATATATTTT
>TRBV5-1|TRBJ2-5|-|once
CASSGGSEQETQYF
TGCGCCAGCAGCGGGGGGAGCGAGCAAGAGACCCAGTACTTC
>TRBV10-3|TRBJ1-1|-|-
CAISVQSAAEAFF
TGTGCCATCAGTGTGCAGTCGGCGGCTGAAGCTTTCTTT
>TRBV7-2|TRBJ2-7|-|-
CASSVRGLGSYEQYF
TGTGCCAGCAGCGTAAGGGGTTTGGGGTCCTACGAGCAGTACTTC
>TRBV19|TRBJ1-2|TRBD1|-
CASKGQGLYGYTF
TGTGCCAGTAAAGGACAGGGCCTCTATGGCTACACCTTC
>TRBV6-6|TRBJ2-3|-|-
CASSYLGETDTQYF
TGTGCCAGCAGTTACCTCGGGGAGACAGATACGCAGTATTTT
>TRBV7-9|TRBJ2-5|TRBD1|-
CASSHRTGMETQYF
TGTGCCAGCAGCCACCGGACAGGGATGGAGACCCAGTACTTC
>TRBV13|TRBJ2-3|-|-
CASRQLNTDTQYF
TGTGCCAGCAGACAGTTAAACACAGATACGCAGTATTTT
>TRBV5-3|TRBJ2-2|-|-
CARSWAQQYRDTGELFF
TGTGCCAGAAGCTGGGCCCAACAGTACAGGGACACCGGGGAGCTGTTTTTT
>TRBV7-6|TRBJ1-6|-|-
CASSLEAHHSNSPLHF
TGTGCCAGCAGCTTAGAAGCCCACCATTCTAATTCACCCCTCCACTTT
>TRBV5-4|TRBJ2-5|-|once
CASSLEQGGQTQYF
TGTGCCAGCAGCTTGGAACAGGGGGGGCAGACCCAGTACTTC
>TRBV11-2|TRBJ1-1|-|-
CASSPDGRRAFF
TGTGCCAGCAGCCCAGACGGCCGGAGAGCTTTCTTT
>TRBV7-2|TRBJ1-1|-|-
CASSLQGGNTEAFF
TGTGCCAGCAGCTTACAGGGCGGGAACACTGAAGCTTTCTTT
>TRBV19|TRBJ1-2|-|-
CASSFGQTIGNTF
TGTGCCAGTAGTTTCGGACAGACTATTGGGAACACCTTC
>TRBV9|TRBJ2-1|-|-
CASSVDGGGPGGNEQFF
TGTGCCAGCAGCGTAGATGGGGGAGGCCCTGGGGGCAATGAGCAGTTCTTC
>TRBV3-1/TRBV3-2|TRBJ2-1|-|-
CASSRGIAAAEQFF
TGTGCCAGCAGCCGCGGCATAGCAGCGGCTGAGCAGTTCTTC
>TRBV19|TRBJ2-7|-|once
CASSMGPTYEQYF
TGTGCCAGTAGTATGGGGCCAACCTACGAGCAGTACTTC
>TRBV19|TRBJ1-1|-|-
CASSRSWGGNTEAFF
TGTGCCAGTAGTCGGAGCTGGGGGGGGAACACTGAAGCTTTCTTT
>TRBV7-8|TRBJ2-1|-|-
CASSSDSSSYNEQFF
TGTGCCAGCAGCTCGGACAGCTCCTCCTACAATGAGCAGTTCTTC
>TRBV2|TRBJ1-2|-|-
CASSTGSSYGYTF
TGTGCCAGCAGTACAGGGAGTAGCTATGGCTACACCTTC
>TRBV5-4|TRBJ1-4|TRBD1|-
CASTLDPTGVNEKLFF
TGTGCCAGCACCCTCGATCCGACAGGGGTGAATGAAAAACTGTTTTTT
>TRBV5-1|TRBJ2-2|-|-
CASSLYGDTGELFF
TGCGCCAGCAGCTTGTACGGTGACACCGGGGAGCTGTTTTTT